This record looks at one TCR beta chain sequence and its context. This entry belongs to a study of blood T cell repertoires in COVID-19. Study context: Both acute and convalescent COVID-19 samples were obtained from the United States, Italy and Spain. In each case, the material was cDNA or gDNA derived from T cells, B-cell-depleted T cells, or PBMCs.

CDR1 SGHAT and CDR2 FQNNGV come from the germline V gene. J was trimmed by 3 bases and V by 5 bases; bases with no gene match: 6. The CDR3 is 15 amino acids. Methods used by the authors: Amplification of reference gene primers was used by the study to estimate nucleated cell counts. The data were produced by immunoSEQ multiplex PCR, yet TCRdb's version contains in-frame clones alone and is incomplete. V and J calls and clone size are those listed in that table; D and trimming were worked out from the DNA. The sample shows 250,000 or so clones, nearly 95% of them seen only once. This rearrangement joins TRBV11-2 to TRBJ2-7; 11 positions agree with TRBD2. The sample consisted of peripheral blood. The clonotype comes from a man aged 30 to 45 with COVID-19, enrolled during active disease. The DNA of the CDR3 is TGTGCCAGCAGCCCCGGGACTAGCGGAAACTACGAGCAGTACTTC. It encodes CASSPGTSGNYEQYF.